These 2 T cell receptor beta chains came from one sample sequenced in a study of cytomegalovirus exposure and HLA in healthy donors. The study ran its PCR with 60 Vbeta and 13 Jbeta primers. TCRdb's copy holds only in-frame clones and misses some; the assay was immunoSEQ multiplex PCR. The sample carries about 240,000 clones, roughly 82% recorded once. Sequenced material: PBMCs. The source is a woman aged 40 to 50 in good health and CMV-seropositive.

This clone was seen just once. The rearrangement links TRBV15 to TRBJ2-1, with 8 bases fitting TRBD2. J gave up 7 bases and V 0 bases, and 8 bases lay outside the gene matches. The CDR3 has 16 residues. CDR1 and CDR2 from the germline V gene are LNHNV and YYDKDF (reference sequence). CDR3 sequence reads: CATSRDPGLAGNEQFF. In nucleotides, the CDR3 is TGTGCCACCAGCAGAGATCCCGGACTAGCAGGGAATGAGCAGTTCTTC. The complete variable domain, with remaining parts taken from reference TRBV15 and TRBJ2-1, reads DAMVIQNPRYQVTQFGKPVTLSCSQTLNHNVMYWYQQKSSQAPKLLFHYYDKDFNNEADTPDNFQSRRPNTSFCFLDIRSPGLGDTAMYLCATSRDPGLAGNEQFFGPGTRLTVL.

The genes are TRBV7-9 and TRBJ2-1, with 12 bases matching TRBD2. CDR1 is SEHNR, CDR2 FQNEAQ, per germline (reference sequence). The CDR3 has 16 residues. The V and J ends lost 4 bases and 8 bases, in that order; junction bases with no gene match: 9. CDR3 in DNA: TGTGCCAGCAGCTCGAGGCTAGCGGGAGGGTGGGATGAGCAGTTCTTC. Residues: CASSSRLAGGWDEQFF.